This T cell receptor beta chain originates from a study of identifying expanded T cells in peripheral blood. Study results and caveats: Technical replicates showed around 1.2 changed clones; two weeks 15 to 20; four weeks 19. Across healthy donors, higher total template counts meant significantly greater approximately two-week count variance.

Of note for this clone: Antigen unknown.

Sequencing used immunoSEQ multiplex PCR; TCRdb keeps in-frame clones, though not all of them. The sample includes tens of thousands of clones, about 91% seen only once; the top ten take around 3%. Collection occurred without any documented infections or immune events in donors. CDR3 length: 18 residues. CDR1 is SGHVS, CDR2 FQNEAQ, per germline. The trim removed 5 bases at V and 2 bases at J, leaving 10 bases unmatched. The sequence was collected from a person aged 18-69 years in good health. The sequencing sample was made of blood. The genes are TRBV7-8 and TRBJ2-3; 13 bases are a match to TRBD2. CDR3: CASSESPGLAGITDTQYF. The DNA of the CDR3 is TGTGCCAGCAGCGAATCTCCGGGACTAGCGGGGATCACAGATACGCAGTATTTT.